This entry is about one T cell receptor beta chain. Antigen specificity is unknown. These data originate in a study of graft-versus-host responses after intestinal transplantation. V dropped 0 bases and J dropped 1 base, with 13 bases sitting between them. The CDR3 is 16 residues long. CDR1 and CDR2 from the germline V gene are SGHDT and YYEEEE. Measured with immunoSEQ multiplex PCR; TCRdb has only the in-frame clones, and not every one. The table lists approximately 90,000 clones, 75% to 95% of them singletons. This clonotype was obtained from a human donor who was the organ donor for an intestinal transplant. This sample comprised unstimulated CD8+ T cells sorted from spleen or lymph node cells, obtained before transplant. The rearrangement links TRBV5-6 to TRBJ1-2; D is unresolved. The CDR3 sequence is CASSLVLLGSNYGYTF. Here the CDR3 DNA reads TGTGCCAGCAGCTTGGTACTACTAGGGAGTAACTATGGCTACACCTTC.